These 29 T cell receptor beta chains came from one sample sequenced in a study (dated by TCRdb to the mid-2010s). The library was produced with RT-PCR. The sequencer listed for this sample is Illumina MiSeq. In TCRdb, the public reads were trimmed at Q25 with fastp and aligned with MiXCR, with productive beta chains retained. Entries that share a CDR3 protein sequence are merged under the most common genes and DNA. This sample comprises about 680,000 distinct CDR3 sequences, 14% of them detected only once. 3.6% of the sample comes from the top ten. The material sequenced was memory CD4+ T cells from blood. These receptors all come from a female donor in good health, serving as a healthy control.

There are many counts of this clonotype. J is TRBJ2-1 and V is TRBV20-1; 7 nucleotides match TRBD2. The J segment lost 8 bases and the V segment lost 6 bases, leaving 4 bases of the junction unmatched. From germline, CDR1 is DFQATT and CDR2 SNEGSKA (reference sequence). CDR3 size: 11 residues. The CDR3 DNA sequence: TGCAGTGCCAGACTAGCTTATGAGCAGTTCTTC. Translating it yields CSARLAYEQFF.

The V and J genes are TRBV6-2 or TRBV6-3 and TRBJ1-1, with D perhaps TRBD1 (6 bases). The CDR3 runs 14 residues. The germline CDR1 and CDR2 sequences are MNHEY and SVGEGT. V was pared by 4 bases and J by 2 bases, with 11 bases between. The CDR3 spells CASSWRTANTEAFF. CDR3 in DNA: TGTGCCAGCAGTTGGAGGACAGCCAACACTGAAGCTTTCTTT.

This chain joins TRBV7-3 and TRBJ2-7; D is unclear. V was trimmed by 1 base and J by 6 bases, leaving 10 bases between them. Per germline, CDR1 SGHTA and CDR2 FQGTGA. The CDR3 is 13 amino acids. CDR3 in DNA: TGTGCCAGCAGCTTAAACGTAGTGGGCGAGCAGTACTTC. Translation: CASSLNVVGEQYF.

The chain is built from TRBV14 and TRBJ2-1; 7 bases align to TRBD2. The CDR3 spans 15 residues. V dropped 1 base and J dropped 6; count of bases not matched to a gene: 6. CDR1 and CDR2 from the germline V gene are SGHDN and FVKESK. As DNA, the CDR3 is TGTGCCAGCAGCCAAGGCGGGAGCTTTGCCAATGAGCAGTTCTTC. Translated, it gives CASSQGGSFANEQFF.

There are many counts of this clonotype. The chain couples TRBV15 to TRBJ1-5; no firm D call. CDR1 is LNHNV and CDR2 is YYDKDF in the germline V gene (reference sequence). CDR3 length equals 12 residues. V dropped 5 bases and J dropped 6 bases, with 8 bases sitting between them. This chain's CDR3 is CATSPPGQPQHF. The CDR3 bases are TGTGCCACCAGCCCGCCAGGTCAGCCCCAGCATTTT.

The J gene is TRBJ2-5, the V gene TRBV3-1; no clear D. This CDR3 comprises 15 residues. Germline V gene sequence: CDR1 LGHDT, CDR2 YNNKEL (reference sequence). Trimming stripped 3 bases from V and 5 bases from J, with 16 bases between. CDR3 bases: TGTGCCAGCAGCCATCAGGTTGACGCGCGGGAGACCCAGTACTTC. Amino acids: CASSHQVDARETQYF.

V gene TRBV6-2 or TRBV6-3 combines with J gene TRBJ1-2; tentatively, D is TRBD1 (5 bases). V dropped 2 bases and J dropped 6 bases, with 7 bases sitting between them. This CDR3 spans 12 amino acids. Germline CDR1 reads MNHEY; CDR2 reads SVGEGT. CDR3 sequence (DNA): TGTGCCAGCAGTTACGACAGAAATGGCTACACCTTC. It is translated as CASSYDRNGYTF.

This clonotype was found many times. The V gene is TRBV7-7, the J gene TRBJ2-5; D may be TRBD1 or TRBD2 (6 bases each). Germline V gene sequence: CDR1 SSHAT, CDR2 FNYEAQ (reference sequence). The CDR3 totals 13 residues. The CDR3 DNA is TGTGCTAGCGCGGGACAACCGCAAGAGACCCAGTACTTC. Its protein product is CASAGQPQETQYF.

The table lists this clonotype with a count of one. This CDR3 is CASSLGSKADTQYF. As DNA, the CDR3 is TGTGCCAGCAGCTTAGGTTCCAAAGCAGATACGCAGTATTTT. The chain links TRBV7-9 to TRBJ2-3; D remains unclear. The CDR3 runs 14 residues. Looked up from germline, CDR1 is SEHNR and CDR2 is FQNEAQ (reference sequence). Trimming pared 1 base from V and 4 bases from J, leaving 9 bases between.

This clonotype was observed a few times. The chain couples TRBV9 to TRBJ2-3; D unclear. Deletions cut 0 bases from V and 2 bases from J, with 7 bases between. The CDR3 has 14 residues. Germline V gene sequence: CDR1 SGDLS, CDR2 YYNGEE. As DNA, the CDR3 is TGTGCCAGCAGCGTAGAACTGAACACAGATACGCAGTATTTT. It is translated as CASSVELNTDTQYF.

This clonotype was counted ten times or more. This chain joins TRBV29-1 and TRBJ2-5; D is possibly TRBD1 (5 bases). Germline V gene lookup returns CDR1 SQVTM and CDR2 ANQGSEA. This CDR3 has 13 amino acids. V dropped 8 bases and J dropped 5 bases, with 18 bases sitting between them. The DNA of the CDR3 is TGCAGCACACAGGAAGCCTCCCGGGAGACCCAGTACTTC. Amino acid sequence: CSTQEASRETQYF.

J is TRBJ2-7 and V is TRBV5-1, with 8 bases matching TRBD2. The germline CDR1 and CDR2 sequences are SGHRS and YFSETQ. The CDR3 has 13 residues. The CDR3 bases are TGCGCATCAGCGGGGGACTCGCTGTACGAGCAGTACTTC. Its protein is CASAGDSLYEQYF.

A remark on this clonotype: Mismatch with germline at one junction end may stem from a read error. The chain combines TRBV7-2 with TRBJ2-1; 9 bases are a match to TRBD2. The CDR3 has 16 amino acids. Germline loops: CDR1 SGHTA, CDR2 FQGNSA. For the CDR3, the DNA is TGTGCCAGCAGCTTAACCGGAGCGGGAGGAACCAATAAGCAGTTCTTC. Its protein product is CASSLTGAGGTNKQFF.

The chain has TRBV10-3 and TRBJ2-7, with D unclear. This CDR3 has 14 residues. Germline CDR1 reads ENHRY; CDR2 reads SYGVKD. Trimming took off 0 bases at V and 6 bases at J, with 12 bases between the two ends. CDR3 nucleotides: TGTGCCATCAGTGAGTCGCCCGCCGGGCGCGAGCAGTACTTC. Its translation is CAISESPAGREQYF.

This clonotype was detected many times. The V gene is TRBV6-5, the J gene TRBJ1-2; 11 bases are shared with TRBD1. The germline CDR1 and CDR2 sequences are MNHEY and SVGAGI. Germline trimming cut 5 bases from V and 6 bases from J; bases unmatched to any gene: 8. The CDR3 has 15 amino acids. This CDR3 is CASSRFGQGANGYTF. CDR3 coding DNA: TGTGCCAGCAGTCGCTTCGGACAGGGGGCGAATGGCTACACCTTC.

This clonotype was found many times. This chain connects TRBV20-1 to TRBJ2-5; 8 bases are shared with TRBD2. This CDR3 is built from 14 residues. The V and J ends lost 5 bases and 3 bases, in that order; junction bases with no gene match: 8. Germline values: CDR1 DFQATT, CDR2 SNEGSKA (reference sequence). The CDR3 DNA follows: TGCAGTGCTTTCAGCGGGAGTGCAGAAGAGACCCAGTACTTC. Amino acids: CSAFSGSAEETQYF.

This clonotype was seen a handful of times. The V call is TRBV24-1, the J call TRBJ2-7, with D perhaps assigned TRBD1 or TRBD2 (5 bases each). Germline V gene data show CDR1 as KGHDR and CDR2 as SFDVKD. Trimming cost V 4 bases and J 5 bases, with 17 bases left between them. There are 15 residues in the CDR3. CDR3 region: CATSDPRGEWDEQYF. The CDR3 region has the DNA TGTGCCACCAGTGACCCGAGGGGCGAATGGGACGAGCAGTACTTC.

This clonotype appeared a few times. V gene TRBV7-2 combines with J gene TRBJ1-2, with TRBD1 as a possible D gene (6 bases). The V end lost 7 bases, the J end lost 5 bases, and 17 bases lay between the germline ends. There are 14 residues in the CDR3. Germline V gene sequence: CDR1 SGHTA, CDR2 FQGNSA. CDR3 in amino acids: CASTTRAGDYGYTF. The CDR3 nucleotides are TGTGCCAGCACCACCCGAGCAGGGGATTATGGCTACACCTTC.

The V call is TRBV29-1, the J call TRBJ2-3; TRBD2 matches at 7 bases. This CDR3 is built from 15 residues. Germline V CDR1 and CDR2: SQVTM, ANQGSEA. V lost 5 bases to trimming and J lost 5 bases; unmatched junction nucleotides: 13. This chain's CDR3 is CSVSGGEGHGDTQYF. The CDR3, as DNA: TGCAGCGTTAGTGGGGGGGAGGGCCATGGAGATACGCAGTATTTT.

In this sample, this clonotype turned up a few times. The chain has TRBV12-3 or TRBV12-4 and TRBJ2-2, with D perhaps being TRBD1 or TRBD2 (5 bases each). The CDR3 totals 15 residues. The germline V and J ends were trimmed by 7 bases and 0 bases, with 12 bases remaining between them. This CDR3 is CASTTGGANTGELFF. The CDR3 DNA follows: TGTGCCAGCACCACTGGGGGAGCGAACACCGGGGAGCTGTTTTTT.

This clonotype was recorded many times. The rearrangement uses TRBV6-5 and TRBJ2-1; no definite D call. The length of the CDR3 is 15 residues. V lost 6 bases to trimming and J lost 0 bases, with 12 bases between them. Germline loops: CDR1 MNHEY, CDR2 SVGAGI. In DNA, the CDR3 is TGTGCCAGCAGCGGGCGGTTATACTCCTACAATGAGCAGTTCTTC. As protein: CASSGRLYSYNEQFF.

The sample holds many counts of this clonotype. The V call is TRBV6-5, the J call TRBJ2-1; TRBD1 might be the D (5 bases). The germline CDR1 and CDR2 sequences are MNHEY and SVGAGI. The CDR3 extends over 14 amino acids. V was clipped by 5 bases and J by 1 base, with 9 bases between them. The CDR3 loop reads CASSKGVSYNEQFF. CDR3 nucleotide sequence: TGTGCCAGCAGTAAAGGGGTGTCCTACAATGAGCAGTTCTTC.

In its sample, this clonotype was seen once. This chain joins TRBV4-2 and TRBJ1-5; perhaps TRBD1 as D (6 bases). Germline V gene lookup returns CDR1 LGHNA and CDR2 YNFKEQ. Trimming stripped 1 base from V and 14 bases from J, with 24 bases between. This CDR3 is built from 16 residues. The CDR3 loop is CASSQAPGAGVAYEHF. CDR3 coding DNA: TGTGCCAGCAGCCAAGCTCCGGGGGCGGGAGTGGCCTACGAGCATTTT.

This rearrangement joins TRBV15 to TRBJ1-2; D gene ambiguous. V lost 5 bases and J lost 8, with 12 bases in between. The CDR3 consists of 12 residues. The germline V gene has CDR1 LNHNV and CDR2 YYDKDF (reference sequence). The CDR3 DNA reads as TGTGCCACCAGCGGTGGCAATTTCGGCTACACCTTC. Translated, it gives CATSGGNFGYTF.

Concerning this clonotype itself: Its ends do not fully match the called genes, so a read error is possible. The chain employs TRBV20-1 and TRBJ1-5; TRBD1 matches at 10 bases. This CDR3 comprises 14 residues. Germline loops: CDR1 DFQATT, CDR2 SNEGSKA (reference sequence). CDR3 sequence reads: CSVRQGADNQPQHF. The CDR3 DNA reads as TGCAGTGTTAGACAGGGGGCGGACAATCAGCCCCAGCATTTT.

This clonotype showed up just a few times. The chain couples TRBV12-3 or TRBV12-4 to TRBJ2-7; D not resolved. CDR3 length: 13 amino acids. V lost 5 bases to trimming and J lost 6 bases, with 14 bases between them. CDR3 loop: CASSAPAIAEQYF. For the CDR3, the DNA is TGTGCCAGCAGTGCCCCCGCCATCGCCGAGCAGTACTTC.

The chain carries TRBV30 and TRBJ2-1, with TRBD2 identical over 9 bases. The V gene end was trimmed by 5 bases and the J gene end by 13 bases; junction bases not matched to a gene: 15. The CDR3 has 14 residues. Germline values: CDR1 GTSNPN, CDR2 SVGIG (reference sequence). DNA of the CDR3: TGTGCCTGGGGCCCGGGACTAGCTTTGAACGACCAGTTCTTC. The encoded protein is CAWGPGLALNDQFF.

This chain joins TRBV3-1 and TRBJ1-1; TRBD1 might be the D (5 bases). V gave up 3 bases and J gave up 4 bases, with 12 bases separating them. In germline, CDR1 is LGHDT, CDR2 YNNKEL (reference sequence). The CDR3 is made up of 14 amino acids. The CDR3 bases are TGTGCCAGCAGCCAGGGAGAGACAGCCACTGAAGCTTTCTTT. This codes for CASSQGETATEAFF.

The chain has TRBV5-1 and TRBJ2-2; 7 bases fit TRBD1. Germline-derived CDR1 and CDR2 are SGHRS and YFSETQ. With 0 bases clipped from V and 2 bases from J, the junction kept 7 bases outside the gene matches. The CDR3 spans 17 residues. For the CDR3, the DNA is TGCGCCAGCAGCTTGGCGACTACAGGGGTTAACACCGGGGAGCTGTTTTTT. Its protein product is CASSLATTGVNTGELFF.